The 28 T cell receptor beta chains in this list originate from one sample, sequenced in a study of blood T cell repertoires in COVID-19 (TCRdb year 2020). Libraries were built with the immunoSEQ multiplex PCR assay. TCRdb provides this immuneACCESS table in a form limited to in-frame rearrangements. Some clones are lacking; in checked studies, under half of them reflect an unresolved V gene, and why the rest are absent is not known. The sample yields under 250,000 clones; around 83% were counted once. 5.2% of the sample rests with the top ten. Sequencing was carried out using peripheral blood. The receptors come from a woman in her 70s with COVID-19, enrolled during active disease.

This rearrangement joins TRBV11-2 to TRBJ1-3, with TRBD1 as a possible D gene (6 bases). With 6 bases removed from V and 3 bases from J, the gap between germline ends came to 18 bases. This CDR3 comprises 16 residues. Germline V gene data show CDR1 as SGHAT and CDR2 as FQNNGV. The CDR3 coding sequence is TGTGCCAGCAGACCATCTCGGGGGGCGCGTGGAAACACCATATATTTT. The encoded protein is CASRPSRGARGNTIYF.

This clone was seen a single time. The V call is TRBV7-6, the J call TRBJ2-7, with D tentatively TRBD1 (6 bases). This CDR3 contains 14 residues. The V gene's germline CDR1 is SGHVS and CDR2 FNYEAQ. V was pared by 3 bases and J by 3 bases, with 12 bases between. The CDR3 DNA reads TGTGCCAGCAGCTTCCGGGACACCAACTACGAGCAGTACTTC. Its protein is CASSFRDTNYEQYF.

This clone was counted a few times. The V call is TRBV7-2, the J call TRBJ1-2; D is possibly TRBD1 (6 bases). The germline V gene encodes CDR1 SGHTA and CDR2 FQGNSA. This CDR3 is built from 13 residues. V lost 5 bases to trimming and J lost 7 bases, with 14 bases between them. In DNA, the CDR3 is TGTGCCAGCAGCCCGCAAGGGGGTAGTGGCTACACCTTC. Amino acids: CASSPQGGSGYTF.

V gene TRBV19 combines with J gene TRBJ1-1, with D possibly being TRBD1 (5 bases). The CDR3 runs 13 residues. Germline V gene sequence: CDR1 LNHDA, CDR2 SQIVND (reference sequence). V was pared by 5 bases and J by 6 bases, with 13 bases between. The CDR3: CASSGGGKAEAFF. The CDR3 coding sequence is TGTGCCAGTAGTGGGGGAGGGAAGGCTGAAGCTTTCTTT. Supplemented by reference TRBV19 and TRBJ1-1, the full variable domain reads DGGITQSPKYLFRKEGQNVTLSCEQNLNHDAMYWYRQDPGQGLRLIYYSQIVNDFQKGDIAEGYSVSREKKESFPLTVTSAQKNPTAFYLCASSGGGKAEAFFGQGTRLTVV.

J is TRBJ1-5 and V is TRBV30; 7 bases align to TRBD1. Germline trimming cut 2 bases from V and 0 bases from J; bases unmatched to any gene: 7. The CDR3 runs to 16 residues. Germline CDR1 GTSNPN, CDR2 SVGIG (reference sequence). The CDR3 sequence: CAWSNRGLGSNQPQHF. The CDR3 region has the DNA TGTGCCTGGAGTAATAGGGGGCTCGGTAGCAATCAGCCCCAGCATTTT.

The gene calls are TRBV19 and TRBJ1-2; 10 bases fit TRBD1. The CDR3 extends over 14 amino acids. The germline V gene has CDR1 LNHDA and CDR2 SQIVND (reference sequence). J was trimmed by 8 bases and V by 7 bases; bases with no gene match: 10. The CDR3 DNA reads TGTGCCAGTACCCCGACAGGGGGCCGAATCGGCTACACCTTC. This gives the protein CASTPTGGRIGYTF.

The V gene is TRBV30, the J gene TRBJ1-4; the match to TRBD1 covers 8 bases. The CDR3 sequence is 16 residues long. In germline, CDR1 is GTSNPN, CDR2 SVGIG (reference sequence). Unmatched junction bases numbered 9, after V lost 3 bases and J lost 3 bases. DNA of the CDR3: TGTGCCTGGAGAACCCGCCAGGGGGCGGCTAATGAAAAACTGTTTTTT. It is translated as CAWRTRQGAANEKLFF.

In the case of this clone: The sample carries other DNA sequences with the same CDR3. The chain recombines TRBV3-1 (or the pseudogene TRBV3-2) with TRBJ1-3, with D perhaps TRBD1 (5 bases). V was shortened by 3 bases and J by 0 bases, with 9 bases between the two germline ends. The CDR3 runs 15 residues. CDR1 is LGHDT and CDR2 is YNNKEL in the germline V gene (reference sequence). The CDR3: CASSQVGGSGNTIYF. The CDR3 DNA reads TGTGCCAGCAGCCAGGTGGGGGGCTCTGGAAACACCATATATTTT.

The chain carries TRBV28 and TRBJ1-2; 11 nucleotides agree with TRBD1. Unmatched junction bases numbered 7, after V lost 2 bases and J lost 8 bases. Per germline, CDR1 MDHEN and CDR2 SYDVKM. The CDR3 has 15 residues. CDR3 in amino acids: CASSLGGTGGRGYTF. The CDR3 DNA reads TGTGCCAGCAGTTTAGGAGGGACAGGGGGAAGGGGCTACACCTTC.

The CDR3 region has the DNA TGTGCCAGCAGTGAAGAGGGCGGGGGAGATACGCAGTATTTT. Residues: CASSEEGGGDTQYF. The chain employs TRBV6-1 and TRBJ2-3; the match to TRBD2 covers 7 bases. Germline V gives CDR1 MNHNS, CDR2 SASEGT. V gave up 1 base and J gave up 5 bases; unmatched junction bases: 3. CDR3 length equals 14 residues.

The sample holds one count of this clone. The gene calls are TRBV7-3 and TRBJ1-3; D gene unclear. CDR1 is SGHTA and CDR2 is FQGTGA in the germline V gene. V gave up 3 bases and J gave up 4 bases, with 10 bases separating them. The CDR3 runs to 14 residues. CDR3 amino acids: CASSFGISGNTIYF. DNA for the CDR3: TGTGCCAGCAGCTTCGGGATATCGGGAAACACCATATATTTT. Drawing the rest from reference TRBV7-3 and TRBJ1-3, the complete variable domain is GAGVSQTPSNKVTEKGKYVELRCDPISGHTALYWYRQSLGQGPEFLIYFQGTGAADDSGLPNDRFFAVRPEGSVSTLKIQRTERGDSAVYLCASSFGISGNTIYFGEGSWLTVV.

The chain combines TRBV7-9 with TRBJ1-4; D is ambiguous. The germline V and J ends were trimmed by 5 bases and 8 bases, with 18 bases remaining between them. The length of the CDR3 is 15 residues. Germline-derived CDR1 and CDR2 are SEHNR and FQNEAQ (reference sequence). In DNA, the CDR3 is TGTGCCAGCAGCGGAGGATCCTATACGGGCGAAAAACTGTTTTTT. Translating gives CASSGGSYTGEKLFF.

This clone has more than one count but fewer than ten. The DNA of the CDR3 is TGTGCCAGCAGTTCCCGCGGGGGGATTTACAATGAGCAGTTCTTC. Protein product: CASSSRGGIYNEQFF. This sequence joins TRBV6-6 and TRBJ2-1; 8 bases match TRBD2. The CDR3 extends over 15 amino acids. The V gene's germline CDR1 is MNHNY and CDR2 SVGAGI (reference sequence). V trimming: 4 bases; J trimming: 4 bases; junction bases outside the gene matches: 6.

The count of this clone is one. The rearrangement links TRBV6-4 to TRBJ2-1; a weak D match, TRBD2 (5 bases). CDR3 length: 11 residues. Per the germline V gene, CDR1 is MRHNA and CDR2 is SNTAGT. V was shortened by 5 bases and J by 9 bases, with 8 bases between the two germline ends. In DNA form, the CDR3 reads TGTGCCAGCAGTATAGGAGGTGAGCAGTTCTTC. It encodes CASSIGGEQFF.

CDR3 nucleotides: TGCAGCGCAAATAGCGGGTTCACCTACAATGAGCAGTTCTTC. Protein: CSANSGFTYNEQFF. J is TRBJ2-1 and V is TRBV29-1, with 7 bases fitting TRBD2. The CDR3 has 14 residues. V trimming: 7 bases; J trimming: 2 bases; junction bases outside the gene matches: 8. Germline loops: CDR1 SQVTM, CDR2 ANQGSEA.

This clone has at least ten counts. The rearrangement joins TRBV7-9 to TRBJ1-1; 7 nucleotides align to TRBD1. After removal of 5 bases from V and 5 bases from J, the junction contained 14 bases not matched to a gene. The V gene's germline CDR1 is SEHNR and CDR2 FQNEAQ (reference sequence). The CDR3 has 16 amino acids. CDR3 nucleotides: TGTGCCAGCAGCGTAACAGGGGCCGGGCCTAGAACTGAAGCTTTCTTT. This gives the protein CASSVTGAGPRTEAFF.

This chain's CDR3 is CATSEPGLQAETQYF. In nucleotides, the CDR3 is TGTGCCACCAGTGAGCCGGGACTACAGGCAGAGACCCAGTACTTC. The chain has TRBV24-1 and TRBJ2-5; the match to TRBD2 covers 7 bases. Trimming at V came to 4 bases and at J to 4 bases, leaving 8 bases not matched to a gene. The CDR3 loop spans 15 amino acids. Germline loops: CDR1 KGHDR, CDR2 SFDVKD.

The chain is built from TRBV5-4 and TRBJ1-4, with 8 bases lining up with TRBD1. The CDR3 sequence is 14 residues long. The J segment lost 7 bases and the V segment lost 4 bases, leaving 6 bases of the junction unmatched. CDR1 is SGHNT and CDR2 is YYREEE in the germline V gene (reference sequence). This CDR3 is CASSDRGGSEKLFF. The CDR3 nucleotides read TGTGCCAGCAGCGACAGGGGCGGGAGTGAAAAACTGTTTTTT.

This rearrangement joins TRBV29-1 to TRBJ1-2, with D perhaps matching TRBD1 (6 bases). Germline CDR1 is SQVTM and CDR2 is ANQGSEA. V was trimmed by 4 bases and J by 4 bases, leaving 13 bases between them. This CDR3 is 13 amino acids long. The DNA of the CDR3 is TGCAGCGTTGCGCAGGGGTCTACCTATGGCTACACCTTC. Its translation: CSVAQGSTYGYTF.

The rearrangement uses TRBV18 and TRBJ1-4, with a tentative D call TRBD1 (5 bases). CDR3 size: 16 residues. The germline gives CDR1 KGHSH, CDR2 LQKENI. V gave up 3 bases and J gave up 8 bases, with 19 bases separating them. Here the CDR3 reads CASSPQPPQVSEKLFF. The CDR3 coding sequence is TGTGCCAGCTCACCCCAGCCCCCACAGGTATCGGAAAAACTGTTTTTT. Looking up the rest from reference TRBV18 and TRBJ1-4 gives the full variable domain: NAGVMQNPRHLVRRRGQEARLRCSPMKGHSHVYWYRQLPEEGLKFMVYLQKENIIDESGMPKERFSAEFPKEGPSILRIQQVVRGDSAAYFCASSPQPPQVSEKLFFGSGTQLSVL.

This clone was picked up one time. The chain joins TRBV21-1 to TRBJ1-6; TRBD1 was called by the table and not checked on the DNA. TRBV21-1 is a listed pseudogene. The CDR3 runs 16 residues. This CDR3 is CASSKEGTAYNSPLHF. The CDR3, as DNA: TGTGCCAGCAGCAAAGAAGGGACAGCCTATAATTCACCCCTCCACTTT.

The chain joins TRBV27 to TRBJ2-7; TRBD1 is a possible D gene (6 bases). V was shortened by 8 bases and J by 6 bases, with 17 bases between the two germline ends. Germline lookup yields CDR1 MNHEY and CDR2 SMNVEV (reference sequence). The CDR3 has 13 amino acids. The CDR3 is CASGVLQGSEQYF. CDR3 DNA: TGTGCCAGCGGCGTTTTACAGGGAAGCGAGCAGTACTTC.

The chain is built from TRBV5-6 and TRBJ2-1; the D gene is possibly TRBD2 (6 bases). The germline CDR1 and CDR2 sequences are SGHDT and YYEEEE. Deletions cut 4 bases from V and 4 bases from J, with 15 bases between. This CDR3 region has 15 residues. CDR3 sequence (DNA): TGTGCCAGCAGCGGCGGAGGAGGGGCATACAATGAGCAGTTCTTC. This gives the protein CASSGGGGAYNEQFF.

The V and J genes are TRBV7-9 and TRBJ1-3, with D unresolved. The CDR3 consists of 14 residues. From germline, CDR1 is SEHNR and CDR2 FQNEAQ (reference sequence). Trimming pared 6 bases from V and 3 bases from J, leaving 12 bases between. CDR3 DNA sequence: TGTGCCAGCAGGGTTGGGCAGGTTGGAAACACCATATATTTT. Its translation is CASRVGQVGNTIYF. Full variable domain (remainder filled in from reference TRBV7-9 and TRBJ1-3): DTGVSQNPRHKITKRGQNVTFRCDPISEHNRLYWYRQTLGQGPEFLTYFQNEAQLEKSRLLSDRFSAERPKGSFSTLEIQRTEQGDSAMYLCASRVGQVGNTIYFGEGSWLTVV.

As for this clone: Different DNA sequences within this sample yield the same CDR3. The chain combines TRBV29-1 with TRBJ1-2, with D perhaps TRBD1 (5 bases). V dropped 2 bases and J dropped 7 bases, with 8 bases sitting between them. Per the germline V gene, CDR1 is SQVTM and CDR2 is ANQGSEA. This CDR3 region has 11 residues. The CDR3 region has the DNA TGCAGCGTTGAAAGGGGTACTGGCTACACCTTC. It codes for CSVERGTGYTF.

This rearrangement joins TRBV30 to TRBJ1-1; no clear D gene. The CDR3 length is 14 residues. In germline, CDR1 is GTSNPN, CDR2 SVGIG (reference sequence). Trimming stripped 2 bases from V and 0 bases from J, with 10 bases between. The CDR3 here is CAWSRPEVNTEAFF. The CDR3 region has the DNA TGTGCCTGGAGTCGCCCAGAGGTGAACACTGAAGCTTTCTTT.

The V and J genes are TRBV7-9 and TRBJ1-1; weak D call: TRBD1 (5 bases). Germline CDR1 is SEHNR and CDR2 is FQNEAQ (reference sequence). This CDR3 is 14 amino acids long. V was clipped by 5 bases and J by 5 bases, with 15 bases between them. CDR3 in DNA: TGTGCCAGCAGCCTAGGTGGGGCGGAAACTGAAGCTTTCTTT. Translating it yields CASSLGGAETEAFF.

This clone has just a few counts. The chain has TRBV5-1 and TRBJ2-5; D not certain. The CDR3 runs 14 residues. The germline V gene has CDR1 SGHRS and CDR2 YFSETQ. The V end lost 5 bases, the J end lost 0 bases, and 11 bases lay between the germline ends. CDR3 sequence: CASRLTPYQETQYF. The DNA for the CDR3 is TGCGCCAGCAGATTGACACCTTACCAAGAGACCCAGTACTTC.